This TCR beta chain stems from a study of blood T cells in healthy people across ages. The people who gave samples were healthy Caucasians from Russia, aged about 6 to 100. Each donor had roughly 10 milliliters of peripheral blood drawn. Alongside a J-beta primer mix, a sample-barcoded 5' primer served in a second PCR lasting roughly 6 to 11 cycles. Every cDNA molecule bore a tag from a template-switch adaptor containing 12 random nucleotides. TCRdb called the 5' RACE reads again in MiXCR, with one record for every CDR3 protein. Found here are 720,000 or so distinct CDR3 sequences, around 38% of them singletons; the top ten hold 25% to 35%. The germline gives CDR1 MDHEN, CDR2 SYDVKM. The CDR3 extends over 15 amino acids. The J segment lost 6 bases and the V segment lost 3 bases, leaving 10 bases of the junction unmatched. This clonotype was detected a few times.

Sample: blood. The TCR sequence derives from a man older than 75 in good health. The chain carries TRBV28 and TRBJ2-7; TRBD1 matches at 8 bases. The CDR3 DNA reads TGTGCCAGCAGTTTTCAGGGGGCGCTGCACCGCGAGCAGTACTTC. Its translation: CASSFQGALHREQYF.